This TCR beta chain was recorded in a study of cytomegalovirus exposure and HLA in healthy donors. Study-level information: Clustering assigned about 79% of the roughly 430 genotyped donors to the Caucasian-associated ancestry cluster.

The PCR contained 60 Vbeta and 13 Jbeta primers. Profiled with immunoSEQ multiplex PCR; TCRdb holds only in-frame clones, not every one. The sample shows roughly 50,000 clones, roughly 77% of them seen only once. The CDR3 sequence is 14 residues long. Germline-derived CDR1 and CDR2 are KGHSH and LQKENI. V lost 3 bases to trimming and J lost 8 bases, with 13 bases between them. Study observations and caveats: Researchers catalogued about 160 TCR beta chains as cytomegalovirus-associated.

Points on this clone: Its target is not known.

This clonotype originated in a man in his thirties or forties in good health and CMV-seropositive. The chain carries TRBV18 and TRBJ1-4; possible D gene TRBD1, 5 bases. Sample: PBMCs. CDR3 nucleotide sequence: TGTGCCAGCTCACCCGCCGGGGGGGACGAAAAACTGTTTTTT. Translating it yields CASSPAGGDEKLFF.